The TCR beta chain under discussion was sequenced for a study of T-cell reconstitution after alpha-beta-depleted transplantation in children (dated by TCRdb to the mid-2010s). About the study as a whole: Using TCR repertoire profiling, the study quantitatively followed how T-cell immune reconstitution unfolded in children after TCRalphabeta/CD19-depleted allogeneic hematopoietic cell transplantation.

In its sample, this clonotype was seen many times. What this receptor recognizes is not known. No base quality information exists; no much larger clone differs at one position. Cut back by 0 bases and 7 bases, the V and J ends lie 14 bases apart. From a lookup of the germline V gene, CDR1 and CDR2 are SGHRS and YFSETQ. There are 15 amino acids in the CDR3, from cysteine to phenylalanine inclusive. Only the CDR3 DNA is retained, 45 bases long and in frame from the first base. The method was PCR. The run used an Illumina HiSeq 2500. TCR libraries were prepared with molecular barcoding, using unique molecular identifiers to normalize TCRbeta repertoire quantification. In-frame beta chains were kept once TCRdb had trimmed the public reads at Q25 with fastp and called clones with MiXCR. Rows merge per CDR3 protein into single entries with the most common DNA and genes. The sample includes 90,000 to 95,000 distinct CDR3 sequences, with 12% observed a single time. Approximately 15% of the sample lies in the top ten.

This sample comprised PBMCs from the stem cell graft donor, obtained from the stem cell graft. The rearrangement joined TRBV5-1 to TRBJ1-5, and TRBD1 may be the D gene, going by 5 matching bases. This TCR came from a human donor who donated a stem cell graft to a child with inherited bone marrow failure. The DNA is TGCGCCAGCAGCTTGGAGGCGGGGCGCGGGCAGCCCCAGCATTTT. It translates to CASSLEAGRGQPQHF.